Each of the 31 T cell receptor beta chains below was sequenced from the same sample in a study of OX40 agonist ivuxolimab in advanced cancers. This table comes from immunoSEQ multiplex PCR, and its TCRdb copy is limited to in-frame clones, with some not included. The data contain 16,000 or so clones, 86% of them singletons. Material: CD4+ or CD8+ T cells sorted from blood, obtained in a trial of the OX40 agonist ivuxolimab. The receptor source for this set is an adult with an advanced solid tumor such as melanoma, head and neck, liver or kidney cancer.

CDR3 nucleotides: TGTGCCAGCAGTTTAAAGGGAAACTATGGCTACACCTTC. It yields the protein CASSLKGNYGYTF. This sequence joins TRBV28 and TRBJ1-2; D not certain. Trimming pared 2 bases from V and 2 bases from J, leaving 6 bases between. CDR1 and CDR2 from the germline V gene are MDHEN and SYDVKM. The CDR3 length is 13 residues.

The V and J genes are TRBV7-3 and TRBJ2-1; 7 nucleotides agree with TRBD2. The CDR3 is 15 residues long. V was clipped by 5 bases and J by 2 bases; unmatched bases: 6. The germline CDR1 and CDR2 sequences are SGHTA and FQGTGA. In DNA form, the CDR3 reads TGTGCCAGCAGCCCGCAGGGAGGGGCCTACAATGAGCAGTTCTTC. Protein sequence: CASSPQGGAYNEQFF.

The V gene is TRBV7-2, the J gene TRBJ2-3, with 10 bases aligning to TRBD2. This CDR3 has 15 residues. The germline CDR1 and CDR2 sequences are SGHTA and FQGNSA. Trimming at V came to 6 bases and at J to 2 bases, leaving 5 bases not matched to a gene. CDR3: CASRELAGYTDTQYF. The CDR3 DNA reads as TGTGCCAGCAGAGAACTAGCGGGATACACAGATACGCAGTATTTT.

This chain links TRBV6-1 with TRBJ2-1, with unresolved D. Germline CDR1 reads MNHNS; CDR2 reads SASEGT. Trimming pared 7 bases from V and 2 bases from J, leaving 12 bases between. There are 14 residues in the CDR3. The CDR3 loop is CASTIYQAYNEQFF. The CDR3 DNA is TGTGCCAGCACTATCTACCAAGCCTACAATGAGCAGTTCTTC.

The rearrangement uses TRBV28 and TRBJ2-1; 8 bases fit TRBD2. In germline, CDR1 is MDHEN, CDR2 SYDVKM. The length of the CDR3 is 15 residues. V trimming: 5 bases; J trimming: 9 bases; junction bases outside the gene matches: 12. CDR3 loop: CASSPPTGGRGEQFF. The CDR3 nucleotides are TGTGCCAGCAGTCCCCCAACGGGAGGGCGGGGTGAGCAGTTCTTC.

This clone has just one count. The rearrangement uses TRBV27 and TRBJ2-7, with 13 nucleotides matching TRBD2. The ends lost 6 bases at V and 4 bases at J; junction bases unmatched: 12. The germline gives CDR1 MNHEY, CDR2 SMNVEV (reference sequence). The CDR3 is 17 amino acids. The CDR3 is CASRPGLAGEMRYEQYF. CDR3 coding DNA: TGTGCCAGCAGACCAGGACTAGCGGGAGAAATGAGGTACGAGCAGTACTTC.

V and J are TRBV15 and TRBJ1-1; D gene uncertain. Germline V gene lookup returns CDR1 LNHNV and CDR2 YYDKDF (reference sequence). V lost 6 bases to trimming and J lost 3 bases, with 11 bases between them. This CDR3 contains 13 residues. The CDR3 DNA is TGTGCCACCAGAAAGGACCGGGACACTGAAGCTTTCTTT. Translated: CATRKDRDTEAFF.

The chain's CDR3 is CASSQGRGPDTIYF. CDR3 nucleotide sequence: TGTGCCAGCAGCCAAGGCAGGGGGCCCGACACCATATATTTT. V usage is TRBV4-2 and J usage is TRBJ1-3, with 8 bases that match TRBD1. Germline V gene sequence: CDR1 LGHNA, CDR2 YNFKEQ. V lost 1 base, J lost 8 bases, and 4 bases stayed unmatched. This CDR3 is 14 amino acids long.

The chain has TRBV19 and TRBJ2-3; D perhaps matches TRBD2 (5 bases). Trimming took off 5 bases at V and 0 bases at J, with 15 bases between the two ends. The CDR3 spans 16 residues. Germline V gene lookup returns CDR1 LNHDA and CDR2 SQIVND (reference sequence). CDR3 sequence (DNA): TGTGCCAGTAGTCCGCAGTTAAGCGGAAGCACAGATACGCAGTATTTT. Translating gives CASSPQLSGSTDTQYF.

The chain recombines TRBV7-2 with TRBJ2-7, with a possible D match to TRBD2 (6 bases). V was cut by 5 bases and J by 0 bases, with 14 bases left in between. This CDR3 is built from 15 residues. Germline CDR1 SGHTA, CDR2 FQGNSA. The DNA for the CDR3 is TGTGCCAGCAGCAAAGGAGGGGCAGCCTCCTACGAGCAGTACTTC. Its translation: CASSKGGAASYEQYF.

This chain joins TRBV5-1 and TRBJ2-3; a possible D gene is TRBD1 (5 bases). Looked up from germline, CDR1 is SGHRS and CDR2 is YFSETQ. This CDR3 has 14 amino acids. V gave up 4 bases and J gave up 4 bases, with 13 bases separating them. CDR3: CASSPAEGADTQYF. CDR3 bases: TGCGCCAGCAGCCCCGCGGAAGGGGCAGATACGCAGTATTTT. The complete variable domain, with remaining parts taken from reference TRBV5-1 and TRBJ2-3, reads KAGVTQTPRYLIKTRGQQVTLSCSPISGHRSVSWYQQTPGQGLQFLFEYFSETQRNKGNFPGRFSGRQFSNSRSEMNVSTLELGDSALYLCASSPAEGADTQYFGPGTRLTVL.

The chain recombines TRBV11-3 with TRBJ2-2; D uncertain. This CDR3 has 13 residues. The V gene lost 5 bases and the J gene lost 6 bases, with 10 bases spanning the gap. The germline gives CDR1 SGHNT, CDR2 YENEEA. CDR3 nucleotide sequence: TGTGCCAGCAGCCCTACTACCCCCGGGGAGCTGTTTTTT. This sequence encodes CASSPTTPGELFF.

The CDR3 DNA sequence: TGTGCCAGCTCACCCGGCCAGAACACTGAAGCTTTCTTT. This translates into CASSPGQNTEAFF. This sequence joins TRBV18 and TRBJ1-1; unclear D gene. Per germline, CDR1 KGHSH and CDR2 LQKENI. V dropped 3 bases and J dropped 1 base, with 6 bases sitting between them. The CDR3 runs 13 residues.

The V and J genes are TRBV7-8 and TRBJ2-1; 12 bases are a match to TRBD2. Trimming took 1 base from V and 5 from J; bases not matched to a gene: 9. CDR3 length: 18 amino acids. CDR1 and CDR2 (germline): SGHVS, FQNEAQ. The CDR3 bases are TGTGCCAGCAGCTTAGGGACTAGCGGGATTCCGCGTAACAATGAGCAGTTCTTC. The encoded protein is CASSLGTSGIPRNNEQFF.

Comments on this clone: Within the sample, other DNA sequences also encode this same CDR3. This chain joins TRBV4-2 and TRBJ2-7; D unclear. The CDR3 consists of 15 residues. CDR1 is LGHNA, CDR2 YNFKEQ, per germline. Trimming took off 1 base at V and 2 bases at J, with 12 bases between the two ends. In DNA form, the CDR3 reads TGTGCCAGCAGCCAAGGTGGGGATCGGACCTACGAGCAGTACTTC. It codes for CASSQGGDRTYEQYF.

This chain joins TRBV6-1 and TRBJ1-5, with a possible D match to TRBD1 (5 bases). V was trimmed by 7 bases and J by 5 bases, leaving 15 bases between them. Germline-derived CDR1 and CDR2 are MNHNS and SASEGT. The CDR3 has 14 amino acids. CDR3 in amino acids: CASTRLGQDQPQHF. The CDR3 DNA reads as TGTGCCAGCACCAGATTGGGGCAGGATCAGCCCCAGCATTTT.

This sequence joins TRBV5-1 and TRBJ2-1; no firm D call. V was clipped by 1 base and J by 6 bases, with 14 bases between them. There are 15 residues in the CDR3. Germline V gene sequence: CDR1 SGHRS, CDR2 YFSETQ. The CDR3 loop reads CASSLTGPSVNEQFF. Here the CDR3 DNA reads TGCGCCAGCAGCTTGACTGGTCCGAGCGTCAATGAGCAGTTCTTC.

The rearrangement links TRBV6-6 to TRBJ1-1; 8 bases align to TRBD1. V dropped 6 bases and J dropped 4; count of bases not matched to a gene: 7. Germline V gives CDR1 MNHNY, CDR2 SVGAGI (reference sequence). CDR3 length: 14 amino acids. DNA for the CDR3: TGTGCCAGCAGCACAGACAGGGGTGTCACTGAAGCTTTCTTT. It codes for CASSTDRGVTEAFF.

V usage is TRBV19 and J usage is TRBJ1-5; D unclear. The CDR3 has 15 residues. Per germline, CDR1 LNHDA and CDR2 SQIVND (reference sequence). Trimming shortened V by 5 bases and J by 2 bases, and 13 bases separated the two germline ends. CDR3 sequence: CASSLSDSGNQPQHF. CDR3 sequence (DNA): TGTGCCAGTAGTCTTTCGGATTCCGGCAATCAGCCCCAGCATTTT.

The chain carries TRBV7-2 and TRBJ2-7; no clear D. Trimming shortened V by 3 bases and J by 5 bases, and 8 bases separated the two germline ends. CDR1 is SGHTA, CDR2 FQGNSA, per germline. The CDR3 covers 12 residues. The CDR3 DNA reads as TGTGCCAGCAGCTTTGACCGAGACGAGCAGTACTTC. Encoded protein: CASSFDRDEQYF.

This sequence joins TRBV19 and TRBJ2-2; 7 bases align to TRBD2. V lost 5 bases, J lost 7 bases, and 10 bases stayed unmatched. The germline gives CDR1 LNHDA, CDR2 SQIVND (reference sequence). The CDR3 contains 15 residues. The CDR3 spells CASSSYAGDFGELFF. The CDR3 coding sequence is TGTGCCAGTAGTTCATACGCGGGAGATTTCGGGGAGCTGTTTTTT.

The rearrangement joins TRBV7-9 to TRBJ2-2; D may be TRBD1 (6 bases). CDR3 length equals 14 residues. Germline CDR1 reads SEHNR; CDR2 reads FQNEAQ (reference sequence). The DNA of the CDR3 is TGTGTAACATCCGGGACAAAGAACACCGGGGAGCTGTTTTTT. Protein: CVTSGTKNTGELFF.

The chain is built from TRBV18 and TRBJ2-5; D uncertain. The J call may not be correct, given that the DNA end is closer to TRBJ2-7. CDR1 KGHSH and CDR2 LQKENI come from the germline V gene. CDR3 length equals 12 residues. This chain's CDR3 is CASSPEGNEQYF. The CDR3 nucleotides are TGTGCCAGCTCACCGGAAGGGAACGAGCAGTACTTC.

This CDR3 reads CASSPLAGSYNEQFF. The CDR3 bases are TGCGCCAGCAGCCCTCTAGCAGGCTCCTACAATGAGCAGTTCTTC. The chain uses TRBV5-1 and TRBJ2-1; D possibly corresponds to TRBD2 (5 bases). The germline V gene encodes CDR1 SGHRS and CDR2 YFSETQ. The CDR3 runs to 15 residues. V was cut by 4 bases and J by 0 bases, with 11 bases left in between.

This chain uses TRBV25-1 with TRBJ1-1; no reliable D call. Germline V gene sequence: CDR1 MGHDK, CDR2 SYGVNS. Deletions cut 5 bases from V and 10 bases from J, with 11 bases between. This CDR3 spans 11 amino acids. CDR3 amino acids: CASSYWERAFF. The CDR3 nucleotides are TGTGCCAGCAGTTACTGGGAACGAGCTTTCTTT.

This chain joins TRBV27 and TRBJ1-5; possible D gene TRBD1, 6 bases. CDR1 MNHEY and CDR2 SMNVEV come from the germline V gene (reference sequence). V lost 3 bases to trimming and J lost 1 base, with 13 bases between them. The CDR3 totals 16 residues. CDR3 nucleotide sequence: TGTGCCAGCAGTTTGAACAGGGTCAGGAGCAATCAGCCCCAGCATTTT. Its translation: CASSLNRVRSNQPQHF.

The chain links TRBV5-6 to TRBJ1-6; D is possibly TRBD1 (5 bases). The CDR3 loop spans 14 amino acids. The germline gives CDR1 SGHDT, CDR2 YYEEEE. V lost 3 bases to trimming and J lost 10 bases, with 14 bases between them. CDR3 sequence: CASSSGRVRSPLHF. As DNA, the CDR3 is TGTGCCAGCAGCTCGGGACGGGTCCGATCACCCCTCCACTTT.

The V gene is TRBV19, the J gene TRBJ2-2; the D gene could be TRBD1 or TRBD2 (5 bases each). V dropped 6 bases and J dropped 7 bases, with 6 bases sitting between them. The CDR3 has 11 amino acids. Germline V gene data show CDR1 as LNHDA and CDR2 as SQIVND (reference sequence). The CDR3 sequence is CASRGVGELFF. The CDR3 nucleotides read TGTGCCAGTAGGGGGGTCGGGGAGCTGTTTTTT.

The rearrangement links TRBV7-6 to TRBJ2-7; no reliable D call. Germline V gene sequence: CDR1 SGHVS, CDR2 FNYEAQ. This CDR3 region has 13 residues. The V end was cut by 0 bases, the J end by 3 bases, with 6 bases between. CDR3 sequence: CASSLALNYEQYF. The CDR3 bases are TGTGCCAGCAGCTTAGCCCTCAACTACGAGCAGTACTTC.

The CDR3 here is CASSPGTTKQETQYF. CDR3 nucleotides: TGCGCCAGCAGTCCCGGGACTACAAAACAAGAGACCCAGTACTTC. This sequence joins TRBV5-1 and TRBJ2-5; 7 bases are shared with TRBD2. Germline loops: CDR1 SGHRS, CDR2 YFSETQ. With V trimmed by 5 bases and J by 2 bases, 9 bases remained unmatched. This CDR3 region has 15 residues. The full variable domain, with the rest looked up from reference TRBV5-1 and TRBJ2-5, is KAGVTQTPRYLIKTRGQQVTLSCSPISGHRSVSWYQQTPGQGLQFLFEYFSETQRNKGNFPGRFSGRQFSNSRSEMNVSTLELGDSALYLCASSPGTTKQETQYFGPGTRLLVL.

The chain links TRBV19 to TRBJ1-2, with 8 bases matching TRBD1. This CDR3 is 14 amino acids long. Germline V gives CDR1 LNHDA, CDR2 SQIVND (reference sequence). The V and J ends lost 4 bases and 7 bases, in that order; junction bases with no gene match: 8. CDR3 residues: CASSRGQDRRGYTF. In DNA form, the CDR3 reads TGTGCCAGTAGTAGGGGACAGGATCGGCGTGGCTACACCTTC.